Following are 30 T cell receptor beta chains from one sample sequenced in a study of T-cell reconstitution after alpha-beta-depleted transplantation in children. Unique molecular identifiers were incorporated into the prepared TCRbeta library. TCRdb redid the calling of the PCR reads with MiXCR, one entry per CDR3 protein. The sample carries around 580,000 distinct CDR3 sequences, 25% to 30% recorded once. The sequenced sample was PBMCs, obtained before TCRalphabeta/CD19-depleted stem cell transplant. The source of these receptors is a boy in the first two years of life with Wiskott-Aldrich syndrome, due to receive a stem cell transplant.

This clonotype was seen more than once but under ten times. This chain links TRBV5-1 with TRBJ2-3; D may be TRBD2 (6 bases). With 0 bases removed from V and 6 bases from J, the gap between germline ends came to 11 bases. The germline CDR1 and CDR2 sequences are SGHRS and YFSETQ. There are 14 residues in the CDR3. The DNA of the CDR3 is TGCGCCAGCAGCTTGGGAGGGAGGAGCGATACGCAGTATTTT. This translates into CASSLGGRSDTQYF.

Only a few counts were recorded for this clonotype. The chain couples TRBV5-1 to TRBJ2-7; 7 nucleotides align to TRBD2. The germline CDR1 and CDR2 sequences are SGHRS and YFSETQ. V was pared by 0 bases and J by 6 bases, with 12 bases of the junction left unmatched. The CDR3 has 16 amino acids. This CDR3 reads CASSLGAGVTPTEQYF. DNA for the CDR3: TGCGCCAGCAGCTTGGGTGCGGGAGTTACCCCCACCGAGCAGTACTTC.

The V and J genes are TRBV20-1 and TRBJ2-7; TRBD1 matches at 11 bases. This CDR3 has 16 amino acids. J gave up 1 base and V 4 bases, and 9 bases lay outside the gene matches. Germline assignment: CDR1 DFQATT and CDR2 SNEGSKA (reference sequence). The CDR3 here is CSAIGTGGAGSYEQYF. CDR3 nucleotide sequence: TGCAGTGCTATAGGGACAGGGGGTGCTGGGTCCTACGAGCAGTACTTC.

This clonotype was counted only a few times. The chain employs TRBV7-2 and TRBJ2-1, with unresolved D. Germline assignment: CDR1 SGHTA and CDR2 FQGNSA. CDR3 size: 15 residues. V lost 1 base and J 3 bases, leaving 10 bases between the germline ends. The CDR3 bases are TGTGCCAGCAGCTTAGTCGTTAGATACTACAATGAGCAGTTCTTC. It translates to CASSLVVRYYNEQFF.

This clonotype was recorded a few times. This chain connects TRBV29-1 to TRBJ2-2, with a possible D match to TRBD2 (5 bases). V was trimmed by 2 bases and J by 4 bases, leaving 14 bases between them. Per the germline V gene, CDR1 is SQVTM and CDR2 is ANQGSEA. This CDR3 is built from 15 residues. The CDR3 here is CSVERTGSITGELFF. Written as DNA, the CDR3 is TGCAGCGTTGAAAGAACGGGGAGCATCACCGGGGAGCTGTTTTTT.

This clonotype has a handful of counts. A read error may produce the germline difference seen at one junction end. The rearrangement joins TRBV12-3 or TRBV12-4 to TRBJ2-1, with D uncertain. The CDR3 extends over 16 amino acids. The CDR3 DNA reads TGTGCCAGTAGTTCCAAAACTCACAGCTCCTACAATGAGCAGTTCTTC. The encoded protein is CASSSKTHSSYNEQFF.

This clonotype was picked up a small number of times. A read error may produce the germline difference seen at one junction end. The chain links TRBV18 to TRBJ1-5, with D uncertain. This CDR3 has 13 amino acids. Germline V gives CDR1 KGHSH, CDR2 LQKENI. The CDR3 sequence is CASSPYSDQPQHF. CDR3 sequence (DNA): TGTGCCAGCTCACCATATAGCGATCAGCCCCAGCATTTT.

This clonotype was seen a handful of times. The chain employs TRBV29-1 and TRBJ2-7, with D possibly TRBD2 on 8 matching bases. Looked up from germline, CDR1 is SQVTM and CDR2 is ANQGSEA. V was trimmed by 7 bases and J by 3 bases, leaving 16 bases between them. The CDR3 extends over 13 amino acids. The CDR3 coding sequence is TGCAGCGCCAAGGGGGCGGGAGGCTACGAGCAGTACTTC. As protein: CSAKGAGGYEQYF.

The V call is TRBV6-1, the J call TRBJ2-4; the match to TRBD2 covers 7 bases. V shed 7 bases, J shed 0 bases, and the junction held 6 bases outside the gene matches. Germline-derived CDR1 and CDR2 are MNHNS and SASEGT. This CDR3 has 15 residues. The CDR3 region is CASNGAGVAKNIQYF. CDR3 nucleotide sequence: TGTGCCAGCAACGGCGCGGGAGTAGCCAAAAACATTCAGTACTTC.

This clonotype was seen only a few times. The chain carries TRBV20-1 and TRBJ2-7, with unresolved D. CDR1 and CDR2 (germline): DFQATT, SNEGSKA (reference sequence). CDR3 length: 14 amino acids. V was shortened by 1 base and J by 3 bases, with 13 bases between the two germline ends. CDR3 protein: CSARARPDSYEQYF. The CDR3 DNA is TGCAGTGCTAGAGCCCGACCCGATAGCTACGAGCAGTACTTC.

This chain connects TRBV18 to TRBJ2-1, with 9 positions matching TRBD2. Per the germline V gene, CDR1 is KGHSH and CDR2 is LQKENI. The CDR3 is 12 residues long. The V and J ends lost 3 bases and 15 bases, in that order; junction bases with no gene match: 6. CDR3 loop: CASSPQREELFF. DNA for the CDR3: TGTGCCAGCTCACCGCAGCGGGAGGAGTTGTTCTTC.

This chain connects TRBV7-2 to TRBJ2-1; D remains unclear. The ends were cut back, 1 base at V and 1 base at J, with 8 bases in the middle. Germline V CDR1 and CDR2: SGHTA, FQGNSA. The CDR3 is 15 amino acids. The CDR3 loop reads CASSLEFRSYNEQFF. Written as DNA, the CDR3 is TGTGCCAGCAGCTTAGAGTTTCGGTCCTACAATGAGCAGTTCTTC.

The chain joins TRBV29-1 to TRBJ1-1; D is unclear. Trimming pared 3 bases from V and 11 bases from J, leaving 13 bases between. Germline CDR1 and CDR2: SQVTM and ANQGSEA. This CDR3 contains 11 residues. CDR3 sequence reads: CSVDSRGRAFF. CDR3 sequence (DNA): TGCAGCGTTGACAGTCGAGGGAGGGCTTTCTTT. Variable domain in full (rest from reference TRBV29-1 and TRBJ1-1): SAVISQKPSRDICQRGTSLTIQCQVDSQVTMMFWYRQQPGQSLTLIATANQGSEATYESGFVIDKFPISRPNLTFSTLTVSNMSPEDSSIYLCSVDSRGRAFFGQGTRLTVV.

This clonotype was seen a few times. This rearrangement joins TRBV20-1 to TRBJ2-1; 8 positions agree with TRBD2. V was clipped by 5 bases and J by 4 bases; unmatched bases: 10. CDR3 size: 15 residues. The germline CDR1 and CDR2 sequences are DFQATT and SNEGSKA (reference sequence). The CDR3 is CSAGGLDTRYNEQFF. In nucleotides, the CDR3 is TGCAGTGCTGGGGGACTAGACACGCGGTACAATGAGCAGTTCTTC.

The genes are TRBV28 and TRBJ2-3; D may be TRBD2 (7 bases). The V end was cut by 5 bases, the J end by 1 base, with 13 bases between. The CDR3 contains 15 residues. The V gene's germline CDR1 is MDHEN and CDR2 SYDVKM. CDR3 bases: TGTGCCAGCAGTGGGGAGGGGACACGCACAGATACGCAGTATTTT. Protein sequence: CASSGEGTRTDTQYF.

This clonotype was seen ten or more times. The chain carries TRBV5-1 and TRBJ2-1; D unresolved. This CDR3 region has 12 residues. The germline gives CDR1 SGHRS, CDR2 YFSETQ. Trimming removed 2 bases at V and 8 bases at J, with 8 bases between. CDR3 in DNA: TGCGCCAGCAGCTTAGGTGGGGATGAGCAGTTCTTC. Its translation: CASSLGGDEQFF. Based on the CDR3 plus reference TRBV5-1 and TRBJ2-1, the full variable domain is KAGVTQTPRYLIKTRGQQVTLSCSPISGHRSVSWYQQTPGQGLQFLFEYFSETQRNKGNFPGRFSGRQFSNSRSEMNVSTLELGDSALYLCASSLGGDEQFFGPGTRLTVL.

This clonotype was seen more than once but under ten times. This chain connects TRBV5-1 to TRBJ2-7; a weak D match, TRBD2 (6 bases). The CDR3 has 16 amino acids. V lost 0 bases and J lost 3, with 16 bases in between. The germline V gene has CDR1 SGHRS and CDR2 YFSETQ. In DNA form, the CDR3 reads TGCGCCAGCAGCTTGGCCTCGGGGGTTGGCCTCTACGAGCAGTACTTC. As protein: CASSLASGVGLYEQYF.

The V call is TRBV10-3, the J call TRBJ2-2; D perhaps matches TRBD2 (5 bases). This CDR3 contains 11 residues. V lost 10 bases, J lost 7 bases, and 10 bases lay in between. The germline V gene encodes CDR1 ENHRY and CDR2 SYGVKD. The CDR3 is CATGFNGELFF. The CDR3 DNA reads TGTGCCACGGGATTCAACGGGGAGCTGTTTTTT.

In this sample, this clonotype turned up a few times. This rearrangement joins TRBV12-3 or TRBV12-4 to TRBJ1-5, with 9 bases lining up with TRBD1. This CDR3 has 19 residues. Losses at the gene ends were 1 base for V and 0 bases for J; bases not matched to a gene: 10. The CDR3 loop reads CASSLDKGWTGVSNQPQHF. CDR3 DNA: TGTGCCAGCAGTTTAGACAAGGGTTGGACAGGGGTTAGCAATCAGCCCCAGCATTTT.

In the case of this clonotype: The junction shows a germline mismatch at one end, possibly a read error. The J gene is TRBJ2-2, the V gene TRBV20-1, with TRBD2 matching 10 bases. CDR3 length: 16 residues. Germline CDR1 DFQATT, CDR2 SNEGSKA (reference sequence). Here the CDR3 reads CCATLRASGSPGDLFF. The CDR3 region has the DNA TGCTGTGCCACCCTACGGGCTAGCGGGAGCCCCGGGGATCTGTTTTTT.

Only a few counts were recorded for this clonotype. The chain couples TRBV29-1 to TRBJ2-2; TRBD1 agrees at 8 bases. The V segment lost 6 bases and the J segment 6 bases; nucleotides outside the gene matches: 12. Germline V gives CDR1 SQVTM, CDR2 ANQGSEA. The CDR3 sequence is 15 residues long. The CDR3 reads CSVPPGQVRAGELFF. CDR3 sequence (DNA): TGCAGCGTCCCGCCGGGACAGGTGCGCGCCGGGGAGCTGTTTTTT.

The rearrangement uses TRBV20-1 and TRBJ1-3, with 7 bases aligning to TRBD1. The junction had 3 bases not matched to a gene; V was cut back by 5 bases and J by 2 bases. CDR1 and CDR2 from the germline V gene are DFQATT and SNEGSKA (reference sequence). This CDR3 has 13 residues. The CDR3 here is CSASGTAGNTIYF. CDR3 coding DNA: TGCAGTGCTTCTGGGACAGCTGGAAACACCATATATTTT.

The chain links TRBV20-1 to TRBJ2-1; D may be TRBD2 (6 bases). CDR1 and CDR2 (germline): DFQATT, SNEGSKA (reference sequence). The CDR3 has 14 residues. V dropped 6 bases and J dropped 7 bases, with 19 bases sitting between them. CDR3 sequence: CSAQGLRVGNEQFF. In nucleotides, the CDR3 is TGCAGTGCCCAGGGACTTCGAGTAGGGAATGAGCAGTTCTTC.

CDR3 sequence: CSADSGSSYNEQFF. CDR3 coding DNA: TGCAGTGCTGATAGCGGGAGCTCCTACAATGAGCAGTTCTTC. J is TRBJ2-1 and V is TRBV20-1; 9 bases are a match to TRBD2. V was clipped by 5 bases and J by 0 bases; unmatched bases: 2. Germline V gene data show CDR1 as DFQATT and CDR2 as SNEGSKA (reference sequence). The CDR3 consists of 14 residues.

The sample holds a few counts of this clonotype. This chain links TRBV5-1 with TRBJ1-5, with D tentatively TRBD1 (5 bases). Germline values: CDR1 SGHRS, CDR2 YFSETQ. The ends were cut back, 4 bases at V and 0 bases at J, with 11 bases in the middle. The CDR3 sequence is 15 residues long. CDR3 sequence: CASSPGTDSNQPQHF. The CDR3 nucleotides are TGCGCCAGCAGCCCCGGGACGGATAGCAATCAGCCCCAGCATTTT.

This clonotype has only a few counts. The chain links TRBV4-1 to TRBJ2-7; 10 nucleotides align to TRBD1. V shed 4 bases and J 3 bases; nucleotides not matched to a gene: 9. The germline gives CDR1 MGHRA, CDR2 YSYEKL. The CDR3 is 16 residues long. The CDR3 sequence is CASSLRTGGIDYEQYF. The CDR3 coding sequence is TGCGCCAGCAGCCTCAGGACAGGGGGTATCGACTACGAGCAGTACTTC.

This clonotype was counted between two and nine times. The chain employs TRBV12-3 or TRBV12-4 and TRBJ2-1, with 9 nucleotides matching TRBD2. After removal of 6 bases from V and 7 bases from J, the junction contained 7 bases not matched to a gene. CDR3 length equals 14 residues. In nucleotides, the CDR3 is TGTGCCAGCAGAGCCGGGACTAGCCAAAATGAGCAGTTCTTC. Encoded protein: CASRAGTSQNEQFF.

V gene TRBV15 combines with J gene TRBJ2-2, with no clear D. This CDR3 is 16 amino acids long. Germline lookup yields CDR1 LNHNV and CDR2 YYDKDF (reference sequence). Deletions cut 1 base from V and 0 bases from J, with 9 bases between. The CDR3 region is CATSRAWPTNTGELFF. CDR3 coding DNA: TGTGCCACCAGCAGAGCCTGGCCCACGAACACCGGGGAGCTGTTTTTT. The whole variable domain, filled in from reference TRBV15 and TRBJ2-2, reads DAMVIQNPRYQVTQFGKPVTLSCSQTLNHNVMYWYQQKSSQAPKLLFHYYDKDFNNEADTPDNFQSRRPNTSFCFLDIRSPGLGDTAMYLCATSRAWPTNTGELFFGEGSRLTVL.

The chain combines TRBV5-1 with TRBJ1-2; D may be TRBD1 (5 bases). The germline CDR1 and CDR2 sequences are SGHRS and YFSETQ. The CDR3 has 16 residues. V lost 1 base and J 8 bases, leaving 21 bases between the germline ends. CDR3 DNA sequence: TGCGCCAGCAGCTTGTGGCATGGCCCGAAGGGGAAGGGCTACACCTTC. Protein product: CASSLWHGPKGKGYTF.

This clonotype was detected only a few times. The chain links TRBV12-3 or TRBV12-4 to TRBJ2-7; 7 bases agree with TRBD1. Germline trimming cut 3 bases from V and 4 bases from J; bases unmatched to any gene: 6. This CDR3 is 14 amino acids long. The CDR3 nucleotides are TGTGCCAGCAGTTTTCGAGGCAGGGGGTACGAGCAGTACTTC. This translates into CASSFRGRGYEQYF.